The text below deals with one T cell receptor beta chain. What it binds is unknown. The V gene's germline CDR1 is SGHAT and CDR2 FQDESV (reference sequence). CDR3 length: 18 residues. Trimming left V 1 base short and J 4 bases short, with 19 bases between. The data were taken from a study of response to subunit inactivated influenza vaccine. General study results and limits: Researchers suggested that each seasonal influenza vaccination recruits few new T cells.

TCRdb used MiXCR to reprocess the RT-PCR reads, holding one entry per CDR3 protein. The sample includes 650,000 to 800,000 distinct CDR3 sequences, more than 11% of them seen just once. Sequencing was performed on PBMCs from blood, taken approximately 15 days before vaccination. The V gene is TRBV11-1, the J gene TRBJ1-4; D is undetermined. The sequence came from a man aged 45-65 years who received an inactivated influenza vaccine. CDR3 nucleotides: TGTGCCAGCAGCTTAGGCGAGACCAGGTCGGGGATTAATGAAAAACTGTTTTTT. It codes for CASSLGETRSGINEKLFF.